The rows below give T cell receptor beta chains drawn from one sample of a study of T cells in localized non-small cell lung cancer. TCRdb keeps only in-frame clones here, not all; method: immunoSEQ multiplex PCR. The repertoire has about 21,000 clones, about 85% of them found once; the top ten carry roughly 20%. This specimen was PBMCs, taken before any cancer treatment. All receptors come from a man aged 35 to 70 with stage II squamous cell lung carcinoma. Each CDR3 is given with its conserved first and last residue.

TRBV11-2	TRBJ2-1	CASSLGWTGGNEQFF
TRBV6-1	TRBJ1-1	CASSAALGQGNTEAFF
TRBV27	TRBJ1-5	CASSSQGLPQHF
TRBV7-2	TRBJ1-1	CASRINWYGTNTEAFF
TRBV30	TRBJ1-2	CAWSGFSLWNYGYTF
TRBV21-1	TRBJ2-2	CASSLGLADTGELFF
TRBV5-1	TRBJ2-1	CASSPPGSYNEQFF
TRBV27	TRBJ2-7	CASKGRGALSYEQYF
TRBV11-3	TRBJ2-2	CASSLAGHGELFF
TRBV28	TRBJ2-3	CASSTQDRVADTQYF
TRBV19	TRBJ1-6	CASSPKLTGNSPLHF
TRBV5-5	TRBJ1-1	CASSPVGGQGLVGAFF
TRBV19	TRBJ2-5	CASSTGTGGETQYF
TRBV11-2	TRBJ1-1	CASSPWDRALNTEAFF
TRBV5-1	TRBJ2-4	CASSLDPWNIQYF
TRBV5-1	TRBJ2-7	CASSYRTGRIYEQYF
TRBV9	TRBJ1-6	CASSAPGANSPLHF
TRBV18	TRBJ1-1	CASSPGQDGTEAFF
TRBV5-1	TRBJ2-5	CASSLTTGETQYF
TRBV7-6	TRBJ2-7	CASSRTGPYEQYF
TRBV29-1	TRBJ1-1	CSVRGGLNTEAFF
TRBV10-3	TRBJ2-1	CAISEGYEQFF
TRBV29-1	TRBJ1-2	CSVGMDWTGAVDYTF
TRBV7-9	TRBJ1-1	CASSFTGEGEAFF
TRBV30	TRBJ1-5	CAWSREGANQPQHF
TRBV6-5	TRBJ2-1	CASKTTGVNEQFF
TRBV5-5	TRBJ1-1	CASSLLSTEAFF
TRBV5-1	TRBJ1-2	CAGSSGIYGYTF
TRBV7-9	TRBJ2-7	CASSLGVGLGEQYF
TRBV4-2	TRBJ2-2	CASSLSGRYTGELFF
TRBV7-8	TRBJ2-1	CASRLEAAGGSYNEQFF
TRBV30	TRBJ2-7	CACKAGTQIQKEQYF
TRBV21-1	TRBJ1-5	CASSKRERDSFYQPQHF
TRBV5-4	TRBJ1-2	CASSGRSSRDYGYTF
TRBV4-1	TRBJ2-3	CASSQELAGGFDTQYF
TRBV7-2	TRBJ1-4	CASSPRTAINEKLFF
TRBV5-5	TRBJ1-3	CASSLGPASGNTIYF